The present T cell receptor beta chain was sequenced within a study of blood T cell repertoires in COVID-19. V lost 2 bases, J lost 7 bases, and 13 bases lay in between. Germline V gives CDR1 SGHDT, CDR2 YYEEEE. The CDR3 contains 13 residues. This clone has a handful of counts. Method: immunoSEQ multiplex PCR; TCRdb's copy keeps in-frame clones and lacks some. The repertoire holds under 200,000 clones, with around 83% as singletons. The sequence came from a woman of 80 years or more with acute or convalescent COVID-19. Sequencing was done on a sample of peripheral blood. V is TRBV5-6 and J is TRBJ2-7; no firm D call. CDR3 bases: TGTGCCAGCAGCTTCGCGTCCTTTTGGGAGCAGTACTTC. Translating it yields CASSFASFWEQYF.